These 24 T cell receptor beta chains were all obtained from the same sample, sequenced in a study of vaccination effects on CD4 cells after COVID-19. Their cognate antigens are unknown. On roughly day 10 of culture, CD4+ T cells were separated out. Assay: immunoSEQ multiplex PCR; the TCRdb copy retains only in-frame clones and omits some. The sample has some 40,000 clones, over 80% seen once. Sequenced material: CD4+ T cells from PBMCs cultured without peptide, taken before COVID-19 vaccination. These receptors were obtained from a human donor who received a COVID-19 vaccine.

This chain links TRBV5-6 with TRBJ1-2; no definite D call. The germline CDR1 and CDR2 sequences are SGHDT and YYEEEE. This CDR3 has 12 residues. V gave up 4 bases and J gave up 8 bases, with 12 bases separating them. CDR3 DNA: TGTGCCAGCAGCGTCGGACTGATCGGCTACACCTTC. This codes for CASSVGLIGYTF.

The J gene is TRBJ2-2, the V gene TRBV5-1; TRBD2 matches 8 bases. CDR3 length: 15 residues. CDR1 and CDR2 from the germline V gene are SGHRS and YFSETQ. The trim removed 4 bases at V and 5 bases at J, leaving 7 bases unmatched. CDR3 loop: CASSPAAGETGELFF. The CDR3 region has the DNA TGCGCCAGCAGCCCAGCAGCGGGGGAAACCGGGGAGCTGTTTTTT.

The CDR3 reads CASSYQGIGTGELFF. Here the CDR3 DNA reads TGTGCCAGCAGTTACCAGGGGATCGGCACCGGGGAGCTGTTTTTT. The chain combines TRBV6-2 or TRBV6-3 with TRBJ2-2; perhaps TRBD1 as D (6 bases). This CDR3 contains 15 residues. The V gene lost 2 bases and the J gene lost 4 bases, with 11 bases spanning the gap. The germline CDR1 and CDR2 sequences are MNHEY and SVGEGT.

The CDR3 protein is CASSLLTPDTQYF. In DNA form, the CDR3 reads TGTGCCAGCAGCCTTCTAACCCCAGATACGCAGTATTTT. The gene calls are TRBV3-1 (or the pseudogene TRBV3-2) and TRBJ2-3; D unclear. The CDR3 has 13 residues. The germline V gene encodes CDR1 LGHDT and CDR2 YNNKEL (reference sequence). V lost 4 bases, J lost 4 bases, and 9 bases lay in between.

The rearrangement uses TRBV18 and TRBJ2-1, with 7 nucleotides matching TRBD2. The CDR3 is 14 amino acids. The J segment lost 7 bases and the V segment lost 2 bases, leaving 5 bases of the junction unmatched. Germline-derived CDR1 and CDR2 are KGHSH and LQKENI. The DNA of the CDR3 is TGTGCCAGCTCACCAAGGCCCGGGGGGAATGAGCAGTTCTTC. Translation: CASSPRPGGNEQFF. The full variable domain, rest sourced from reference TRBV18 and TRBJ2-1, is NAGVMQNPRHLVRRRGQEARLRCSPMKGHSHVYWYRQLPEEGLKFMVYLQKENIIDESGMPKERFSAEFPKEGPSILRIQQVVRGDSAAYFCASSPRPGGNEQFFGPGTRLTVL.

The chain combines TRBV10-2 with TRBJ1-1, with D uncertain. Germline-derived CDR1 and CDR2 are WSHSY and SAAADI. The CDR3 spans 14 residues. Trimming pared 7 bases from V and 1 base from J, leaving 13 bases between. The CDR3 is CASTISGPNTEAFF. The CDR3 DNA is TGCGCCAGCACCATCTCCGGGCCGAACACTGAAGCTTTCTTT.

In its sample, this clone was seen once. CDR3 coding DNA: TGTGCCAGCAATTCAACCGTCGGCTCGGATGGCAATCAGCCCCAGCATTTT. Translated: CASNSTVGSDGNQPQHF. V gene TRBV28 combines with J gene TRBJ1-5; no reliable D call. CDR3 size: 17 residues. The germline V and J ends were trimmed by 7 bases and 2 bases, with 21 bases remaining between them. The germline CDR1 and CDR2 sequences are MDHEN and SYDVKM.

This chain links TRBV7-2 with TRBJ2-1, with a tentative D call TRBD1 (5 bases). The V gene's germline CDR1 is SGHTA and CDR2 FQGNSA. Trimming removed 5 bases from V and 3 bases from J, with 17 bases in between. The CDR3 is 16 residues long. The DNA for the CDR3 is TGTGCCAGCAGCCCCAATCAGGACATCTTCTACAATGAGCAGTTCTTC. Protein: CASSPNQDIFYNEQFF.

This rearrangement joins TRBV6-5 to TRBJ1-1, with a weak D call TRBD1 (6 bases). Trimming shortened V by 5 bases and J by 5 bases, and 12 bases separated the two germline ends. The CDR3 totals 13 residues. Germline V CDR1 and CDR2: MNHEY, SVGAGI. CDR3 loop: CASSTTGNTEAFF. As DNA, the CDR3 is TGTGCCAGCAGTACAACAGGGAATACTGAAGCTTTCTTT.

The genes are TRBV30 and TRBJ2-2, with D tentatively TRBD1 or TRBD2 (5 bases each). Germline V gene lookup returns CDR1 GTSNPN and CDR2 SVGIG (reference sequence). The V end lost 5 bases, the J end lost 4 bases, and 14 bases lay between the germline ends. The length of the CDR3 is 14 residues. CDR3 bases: TGTGCCTGGGGGACCTTACATGGCACCGGGGAGCTGTTTTTT. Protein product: CAWGTLHGTGELFF.

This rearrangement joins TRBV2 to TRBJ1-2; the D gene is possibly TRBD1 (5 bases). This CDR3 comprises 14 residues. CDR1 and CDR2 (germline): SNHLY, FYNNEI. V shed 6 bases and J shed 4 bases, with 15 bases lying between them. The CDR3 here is CASRGTLSVYGYTF. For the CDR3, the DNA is TGTGCCAGCAGGGGGACCTTATCCGTCTATGGCTACACCTTC.

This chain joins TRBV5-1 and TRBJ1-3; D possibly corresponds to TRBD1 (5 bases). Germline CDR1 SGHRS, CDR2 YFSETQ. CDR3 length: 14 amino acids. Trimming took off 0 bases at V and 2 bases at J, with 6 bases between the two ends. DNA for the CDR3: TGCGCCAGCAGCTTGGCAGGGACTGGAAACACCATATATTTT. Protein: CASSLAGTGNTIYF.

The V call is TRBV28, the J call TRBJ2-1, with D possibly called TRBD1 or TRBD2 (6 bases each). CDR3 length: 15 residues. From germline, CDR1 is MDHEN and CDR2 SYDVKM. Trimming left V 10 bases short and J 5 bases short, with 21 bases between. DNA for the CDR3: TGTGCCATCGATGGCCGGGGGCAAGGGGACAATGAGCAGTTCTTC. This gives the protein CAIDGRGQGDNEQFF.

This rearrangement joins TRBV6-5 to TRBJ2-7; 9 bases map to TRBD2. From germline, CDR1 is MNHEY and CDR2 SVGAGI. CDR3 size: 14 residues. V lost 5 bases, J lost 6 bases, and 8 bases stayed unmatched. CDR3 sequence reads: CASSRGGAATEQYV. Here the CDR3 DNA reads TGTGCCAGCAGTCGCGGGGGGGCGGCAACCGAGCAGTACGTC.

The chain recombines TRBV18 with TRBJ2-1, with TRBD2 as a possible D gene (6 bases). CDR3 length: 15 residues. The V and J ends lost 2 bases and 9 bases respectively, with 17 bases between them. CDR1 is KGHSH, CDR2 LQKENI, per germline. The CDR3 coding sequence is TGTGCCAGCTCACCAGGCGGAGGGGTCCTGGGTGAGCAGTTCTTC. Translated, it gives CASSPGGGVLGEQFF.

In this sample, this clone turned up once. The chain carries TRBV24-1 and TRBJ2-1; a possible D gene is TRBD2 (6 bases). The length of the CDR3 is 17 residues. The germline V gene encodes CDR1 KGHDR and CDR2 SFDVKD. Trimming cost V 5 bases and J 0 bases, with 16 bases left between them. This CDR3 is CATSGRDERSSYNEQFF. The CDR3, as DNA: TGTGCCACCAGTGGGAGGGACGAGCGGAGCTCCTACAATGAGCAGTTCTTC.

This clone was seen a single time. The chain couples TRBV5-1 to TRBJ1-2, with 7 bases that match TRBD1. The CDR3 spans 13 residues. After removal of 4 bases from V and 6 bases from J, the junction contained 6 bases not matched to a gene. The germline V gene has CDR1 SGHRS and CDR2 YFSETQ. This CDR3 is CASSTQGQDGYTF. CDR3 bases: TGCGCCAGCAGCACACAAGGACAGGATGGCTACACCTTC.

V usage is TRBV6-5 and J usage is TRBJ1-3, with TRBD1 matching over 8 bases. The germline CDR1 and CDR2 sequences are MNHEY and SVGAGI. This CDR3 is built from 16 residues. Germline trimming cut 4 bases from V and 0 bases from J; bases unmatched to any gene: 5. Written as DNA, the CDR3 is TGTGCCAGCAGTTCCCCCACAGGGGGCTCTGGAAACACCATATATTTT. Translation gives CASSSPTGGSGNTIYF.

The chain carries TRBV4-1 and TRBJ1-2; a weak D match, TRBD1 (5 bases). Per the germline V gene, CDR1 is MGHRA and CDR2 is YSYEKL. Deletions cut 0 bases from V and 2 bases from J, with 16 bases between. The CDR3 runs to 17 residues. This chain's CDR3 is CASSQDLEGEFNYGYTF. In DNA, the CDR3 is TGCGCCAGCAGCCAAGATTTGGAAGGGGAGTTCAACTATGGCTACACCTTC.

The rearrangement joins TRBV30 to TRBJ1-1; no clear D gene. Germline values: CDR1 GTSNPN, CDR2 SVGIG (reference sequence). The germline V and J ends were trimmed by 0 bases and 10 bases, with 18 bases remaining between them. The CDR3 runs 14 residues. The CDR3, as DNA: TGTGCCTGGAGTGTAATGGCATTGGGGAGTGGAGCTTTCTTT. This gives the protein CAWSVMALGSGAFF. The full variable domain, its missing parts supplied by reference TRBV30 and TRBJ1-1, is SQTIHQWPATLVQPVGSPLSLECTVEGTSNPNLYWYRQAAGRGLQLLFYSVGIGQISSEVPQNLSASRPQDRQFILSSKKLLLSDSGFYLCAWSVMALGSGAFFGQGTRLTVV.

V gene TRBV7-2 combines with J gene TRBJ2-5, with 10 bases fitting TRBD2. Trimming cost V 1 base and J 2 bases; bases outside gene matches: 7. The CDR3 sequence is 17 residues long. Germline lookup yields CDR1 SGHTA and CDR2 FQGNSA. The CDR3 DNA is TGTGCCAGCAGCTTAGTCTCTAGCGGGGGACGGCAAGAGACCCAGTACTTC. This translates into CASSLVSSGGRQETQYF.

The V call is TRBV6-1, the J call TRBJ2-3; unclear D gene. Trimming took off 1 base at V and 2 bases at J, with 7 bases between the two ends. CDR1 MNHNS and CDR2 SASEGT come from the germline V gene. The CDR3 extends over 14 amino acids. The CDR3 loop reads CASSEVLLTDTQYF. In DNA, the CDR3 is TGTGCCAGCAGTGAAGTCCTCCTCACAGATACGCAGTATTTT.

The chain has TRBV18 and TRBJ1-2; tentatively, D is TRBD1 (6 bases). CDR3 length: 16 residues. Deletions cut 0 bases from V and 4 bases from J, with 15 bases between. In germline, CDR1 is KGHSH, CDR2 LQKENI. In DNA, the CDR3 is TGTGCCAGCTCACCACCGATCGGGGGCGCGGGCTATGGCTACACCTTC. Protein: CASSPPIGGAGYGYTF.

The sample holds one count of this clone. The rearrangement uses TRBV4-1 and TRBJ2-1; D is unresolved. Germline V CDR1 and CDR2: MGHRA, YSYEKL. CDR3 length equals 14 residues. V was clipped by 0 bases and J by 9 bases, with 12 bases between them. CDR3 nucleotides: TGCGCCAGCAGCCAAGATTATCGCCTGATTGAGCAGTTCTTC. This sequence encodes CASSQDYRLIEQFF.